This T cell receptor beta chain is drawn from a study of blood T cell repertoires in COVID-19. Study information: Sample material is recorded as cDNA or gDNA derived from T cells, B-cell-depleted T cells, or PBMCs.

The CDR3 is 15 residues long. Germline values: CDR1 LNHDA, CDR2 SQIVND (reference sequence). V was cut by 0 bases and J by 6 bases, with 13 bases left in between. This clone was observed once. The assay was immunoSEQ multiplex PCR, and TCRdb's table has in-frame clones only and misses some. The sample lists 130,000 to 150,000 clones, roughly 84% seen once, with about 39% in the top ten. The sequenced sample consisted of peripheral blood. This clonotype originated in a human donor in a cohort sampled during active COVID-19. The chain has TRBV19 and TRBJ2-3, with a weak D call TRBD1 (6 bases). The CDR3 DNA follows: TGTGCCAGTAGTATAGATCGACAGGATTGGGATACGCAGTATTTT. Its protein is CASSIDRQDWDTQYF.